This TCR beta chain was recovered during a study of cytomegalovirus exposure and HLA in healthy donors. Study-level findings and limits: Overall, approximately 150 TCR beta chains were annotated as cytomegalovirus-associated. A few V segments could not be told apart, such as TRBV6-2 and TRBV6-3, and were left out.

Turning to this clone: Its specificity is not known.

Primers included in the PCR were 60 Vbeta and 13 Jbeta primers. Sequencing used immunoSEQ multiplex PCR; TCRdb keeps in-frame clones, though not all of them. The top ten hold 2.9% of the sample, which has 200,000 to 250,000 clones, 80% to 90% seen once. V dropped 5 bases and J dropped 6 bases, with 18 bases sitting between them. The CDR3 covers 15 residues. The germline V gene has CDR1 MNHNS and CDR2 SASEGT. Material for sequencing was PBMCs. The sequence was obtained from a young man in good health and CMV-seronegative. The rearrangement uses TRBV6-1 and TRBJ2-3; a weak D match, TRBD1 (6 bases). The CDR3 DNA follows: TGTGCCAGCAGTACAGGACAGCTTCGGTCCGATACGCAGTATTTT. Protein product: CASSTGQLRSDTQYF.